This T cell receptor (beta chain) was captured by sequencing in a study of cytomegalovirus exposure and HLA in healthy donors. The PCR used 60 Vbeta and 13 Jbeta primers. Using immunoSEQ multiplex PCR, the repertoire was profiled, and TCRdb retains in-frame clones only, with some absent. The table lists about 110,000 clones, about 76% of them singletons, with under 8% in the top ten. This CDR3 spans 12 amino acids. CDR1 SGHTA and CDR2 FQGTGA come from the germline V gene. The V end was cut by 5 bases, the J end by 6 bases, with 8 bases between. The specimen sequenced was PBMCs. The chain employs TRBV7-3 and TRBJ2-1; a possible D gene is TRBD1 (5 bases). The sequence came from a woman aged 45-65 years in good health and CMV-seropositive. CDR3 sequence reads: CASSLDSNEQFF. CDR3 coding DNA: TGTGCCAGCAGCCTCGACAGCAATGAGCAGTTCTTC.